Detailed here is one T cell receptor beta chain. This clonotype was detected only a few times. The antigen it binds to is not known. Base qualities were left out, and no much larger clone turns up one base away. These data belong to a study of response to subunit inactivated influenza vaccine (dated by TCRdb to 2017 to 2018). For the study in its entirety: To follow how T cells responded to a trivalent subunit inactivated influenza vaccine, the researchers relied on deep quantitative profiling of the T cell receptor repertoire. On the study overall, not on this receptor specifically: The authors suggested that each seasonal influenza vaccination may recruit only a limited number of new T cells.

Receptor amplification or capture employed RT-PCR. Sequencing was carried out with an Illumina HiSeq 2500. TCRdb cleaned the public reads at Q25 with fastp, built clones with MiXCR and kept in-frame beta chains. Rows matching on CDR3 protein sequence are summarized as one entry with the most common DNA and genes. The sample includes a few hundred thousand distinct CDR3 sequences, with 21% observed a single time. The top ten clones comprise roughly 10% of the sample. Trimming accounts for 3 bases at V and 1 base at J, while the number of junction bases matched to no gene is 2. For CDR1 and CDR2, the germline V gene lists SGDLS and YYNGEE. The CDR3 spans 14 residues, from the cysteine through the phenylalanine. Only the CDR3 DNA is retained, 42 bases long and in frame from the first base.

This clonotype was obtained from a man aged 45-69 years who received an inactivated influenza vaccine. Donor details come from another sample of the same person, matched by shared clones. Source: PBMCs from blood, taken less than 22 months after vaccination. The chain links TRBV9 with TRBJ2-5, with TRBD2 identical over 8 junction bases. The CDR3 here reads CASSGSGVQETQYF. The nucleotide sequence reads TGTGCCAGCAGCGGTAGCGGGGTCCAAGAGACCCAGTACTTC.